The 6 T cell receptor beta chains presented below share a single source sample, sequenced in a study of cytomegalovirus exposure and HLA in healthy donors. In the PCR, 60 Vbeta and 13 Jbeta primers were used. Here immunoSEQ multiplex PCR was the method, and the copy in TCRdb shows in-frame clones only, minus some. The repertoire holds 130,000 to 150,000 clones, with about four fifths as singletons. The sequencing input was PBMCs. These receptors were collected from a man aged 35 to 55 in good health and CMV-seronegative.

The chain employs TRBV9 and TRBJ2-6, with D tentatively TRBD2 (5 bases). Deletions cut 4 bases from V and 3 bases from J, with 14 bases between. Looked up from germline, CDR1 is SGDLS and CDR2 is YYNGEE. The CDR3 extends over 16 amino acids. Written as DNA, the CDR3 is TGTGCCAGCAGCTTCCCGAGGGCTGGTGGGGCCAACGTCCTGACTTTC. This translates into CASSFPRAGGANVLTF.

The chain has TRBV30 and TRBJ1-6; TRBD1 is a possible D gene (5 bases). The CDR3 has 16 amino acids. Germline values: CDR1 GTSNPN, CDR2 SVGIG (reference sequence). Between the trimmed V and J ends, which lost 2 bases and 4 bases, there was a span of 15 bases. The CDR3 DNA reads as TGTGCCTGGAGTCGACTCGACAGATCTTATAATTCACCCCTCCACTTT. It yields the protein CAWSRLDRSYNSPLHF.

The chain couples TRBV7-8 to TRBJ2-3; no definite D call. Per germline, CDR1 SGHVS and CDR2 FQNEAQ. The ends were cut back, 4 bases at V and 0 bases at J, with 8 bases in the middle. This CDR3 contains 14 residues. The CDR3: CASSSRVSTDTQYF. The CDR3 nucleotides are TGTGCCAGCAGCTCTCGGGTTAGCACAGATACGCAGTATTTT.

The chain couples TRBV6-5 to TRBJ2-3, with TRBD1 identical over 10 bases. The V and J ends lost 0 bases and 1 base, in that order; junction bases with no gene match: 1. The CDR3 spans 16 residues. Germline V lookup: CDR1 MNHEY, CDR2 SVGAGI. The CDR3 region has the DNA TGTGCCAGCAGTTACTCTGGGACAGGGGGCACAGATACGCAGTATTTT. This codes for CASSYSGTGGTDTQYF.

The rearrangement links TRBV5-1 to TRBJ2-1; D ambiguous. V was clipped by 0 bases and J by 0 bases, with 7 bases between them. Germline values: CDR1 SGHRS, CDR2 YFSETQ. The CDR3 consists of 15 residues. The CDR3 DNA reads TGCGCCAGCAGCTTGGCAGCAGGCTCCTACAATGAGCAGTTCTTC. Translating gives CASSLAAGSYNEQFF.

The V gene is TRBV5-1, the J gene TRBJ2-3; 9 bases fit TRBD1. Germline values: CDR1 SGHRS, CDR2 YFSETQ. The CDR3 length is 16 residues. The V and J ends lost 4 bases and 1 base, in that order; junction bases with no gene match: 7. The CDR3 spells CASSREQGARTDTQYF. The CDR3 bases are TGCGCCAGCAGCCGGGAACAGGGGGCCCGCACAGATACGCAGTATTTT.